The T cell receptor beta chain described here comes from a study of blood T cell dynamics during melanoma immunotherapy (TCRdb year 2020). In the study overall: Patients had metastatic melanoma and received first-line pembrolizumab or nivolumab plus ipilimumab as standard of care in the United Kingdom. Consecutive patients formed a training cohort, and a further independent group of patients from the same centre was pooled into an external validation set. Peripheral T cell receptor repertoires of metastatic melanoma patients were profiled before and after one cycle of checkpoint inhibitor therapy to find early correlates of response. Overall study outcomes, separate from this receptor: Whether the T cell clones driving repertoire changes were melanoma-specific or reflected general immune activation could not be determined in the study. The relatively small sample size was acknowledged as potentially limiting generalization of the results. A bifurcated reorganization of the PBMC repertoire at W3, with increased clonality or increased diversity, was observed in patients who later achieved disease control, unlike in progressors.

The CDR3 holds 14 amino acids from the cysteine to the phenylalanine. Only the CDR3 part of the read is kept: 42 bases, read in frame from the first base. Per the germline V gene (reference sequence), SGHNT is the CDR1 and YYREEE is the CDR2. The sample's time point label, decoded: week 3, after first cycle of checkpoint inhibitor. Blood samples were taken at two points: before treatment (T0) and at week 3 (W3), which came after the first cycle of checkpoint blockade. Except for two patients with rapid clinical progression, response was assessed 12 weeks after the first infusion by RECIST 1.1; disease control meant complete response, partial response or stable disease. Patients were excluded for prior systemic cancer treatment, concomitant immunosuppressant therapy or synchronous other active malignancies. Both bulk PBMC and plasma cell-free DNA were sequenced for TCR beta so that circulating cells and T cell turnover could be tracked. PBMC were isolated from blood with Lymphoprep and SepMate tubes, followed by red cell lysis. QIAamp DNA Blood Mini kits were used to extract DNA from PBMC and from sorted T cell subsets.

This clone has just a few counts. What this receptor recognizes is not known. One junction end does not reproduce the germline sequence, and a read error may be involved. This sample also contains other DNA sequences that code for the same CDR3. Every bulk PBMC sample had a fixed 350 ng of DNA loaded. TCR beta CDR3 sequences were amplified from genomic DNA using the immunoSEQ TCRb Assay kit according to manufacturer instructions. The KAPA Library Quantification Kit for Illumina platforms was used to quantify pooled libraries by qPCR. Pooled libraries were sequenced on an Illumina NextSeq 500, clustered at roughly 0.6-1.2 pM. As for the original processing: TCR data were analyzed with immunoSEQ ANALYZER and the R LymphoSeq package. A rearrangement efficiency score was calculated as productive divided by the sum of productive and non-productive CDR3 sequences. Clonality was measured with the Gini coefficient and diversity with the Renyi index at alpha=1, and both measures were compared pairwise between timepoints within each patient. Clonal relatedness used an edit distance of 3, and repertoire similarity used the Bhattacharyya coefficient, both computed in LymphoSeq. To classify response, a linear discriminant analysis based on week-3 changes in clonality and diversity was built using the R MASS and caret packages. TCRdb's version of the immuneACCESS table is confined to in-frame rearrangements and falls short of the full clone set. An unresolved V gene accounts for under half of the shortfall where checked; the remainder is of unknown origin. V and J calls and clone size come straight from that table; D and trimming were deduced from the DNA. This sample comprises some 5,600 clones, about 82% of them detected only once. Of the sample, approximately 33% is held by the ten largest clones.

This clonotype was obtained from a human donor with melanoma. The sequences come from blood, collected from a patient treated with checkpoint blockade. The chain is made from TRBV5-4 and TRBJ1-2; the D gene is possibly TRBD1, with 5 bases matching. The DNA is TGCGCCAGCAGCTTGGGGGGGTACCCCTATGGCTACACCTTC. Translation gives CASSLGGYPYGYTF.